This T cell receptor (beta chain) emerged from a study of T cell repertoires in ileal Crohn's disease. Time point specified: neoterminal ileum biopsy at postoperative endoscopy, about 6 months after surgery. In germline, CDR1 is MDHEN, CDR2 SYDVKM. J lost 0 bases, V lost 6 bases, and 5 bases had no gene match. The CDR3 spans 15 residues. Repertoires were generated with immunoSEQ multiplex PCR, while TCRdb's copy carries only in-frame clones and drops some. The sample has about 62,000 clones, approximately 91% seen once; the top ten hold roughly 1.9%. The chain uses TRBV28 and TRBJ1-3; 7 bases agree with TRBD1. The sequence came from an adult with Crohn's disease. Sequencing input: ileal tissue. The chain's CDR3 is CASRWQGVSGNTIYF. CDR3 coding DNA: TGTGCCAGCAGATGGCAGGGGGTCTCTGGAAACACCATATATTTT.